This entry lists 22 T cell receptor beta chains sequenced from one sample in a study of blood T cell repertoires in COVID-19. The assay was immunoSEQ multiplex PCR, and TCRdb's table has in-frame clones only and misses some. The data hold fewer than 400,000 clones, with 85% observed a single time. Specimen: PBMCs or T cells enriched from blood (not recorded which). These receptors originate from a woman in her thirties who had been exposed to COVID-19.

This clone occurred once. This chain joins TRBV4-1 and TRBJ1-1, with a tentative D call TRBD1 (5 bases). The CDR3 runs 15 residues. The germline V gene encodes CDR1 MGHRA and CDR2 YSYEKL. The V and J ends lost 1 base and 0 bases respectively, with 9 bases between them. The CDR3 sequence is CASSQGRTLNTEAFF. CDR3 sequence (DNA): TGCGCCAGCAGCCAAGGTAGGACATTGAACACTGAAGCTTTCTTT.

The chain joins TRBV11-2 to TRBJ1-5; tentatively, D is TRBD1 (5 bases). The CDR3 is 13 amino acids. Looked up from germline, CDR1 is SGHAT and CDR2 is FQNNGV. V was trimmed by 9 bases and J by 4 bases, leaving 13 bases between them. This CDR3 reads CARSRVSNQPQHF. Here the CDR3 DNA reads TGTGCCAGATCCAGGGTTTCGAATCAGCCCCAGCATTTT.

V gene TRBV3-1 (or the pseudogene TRBV3-2) combines with J gene TRBJ1-1, with D perhaps TRBD1 (5 bases). The germline gives CDR1 LGHDT, CDR2 YNNKEL (reference sequence). V was cut by 0 bases and J by 1 base, with 9 bases left in between. The CDR3 runs to 15 residues. CDR3 sequence (DNA): TGTGCCAGCAGCCAAGAAGGTAGGGGGAACACTGAAGCTTTCTTT. It yields the protein CASSQEGRGNTEAFF.

The rearrangement uses TRBV2 and TRBJ1-1, with no clear D. Trimming stripped 4 bases from V and 1 base from J, with 7 bases between. CDR1 and CDR2 (germline): SNHLY, FYNNEI. CDR3 length: 13 residues. CDR3 sequence (DNA): TGTGCCAGCAGTGTTAACAGGAACACTGAAGCTTTCTTT. This gives the protein CASSVNRNTEAFF.

This chain's CDR3 is CASSLVGGETQYF. CDR3 bases: TGTGCCAGCAGCCTCGTCGGGGGGGAGACCCAGTACTTC. This rearrangement joins TRBV27 to TRBJ2-5; 7 nucleotides align to TRBD2. Germline V gene sequence: CDR1 MNHEY, CDR2 SMNVEV (reference sequence). V shed 6 bases, J shed 5 bases, and the junction held 6 bases outside the gene matches. The CDR3 totals 13 residues.

Worth noting for this clone: At one end, the junction sequence differs from germline, possibly due to a read error. The chain is built from TRBV3-1 (or the pseudogene TRBV3-2) and TRBJ2-5; TRBD2 aligns across 7 bases. Germline lookup yields CDR1 LGHDT and CDR2 YNNKEL (reference sequence). This CDR3 is 15 amino acids long. This chain's CDR3 is CASSQDMGEGRLNHF. CDR3 in DNA: TGTGCCAGCAGCCAAGATATGGGGGAGGGGCGGTTAAACCACTTC.

In regard to this clone: The same CDR3 arises from other DNA sequences in this sample as well. The chain employs TRBV6-5 and TRBJ1-1, with D possibly TRBD1 on 5 matching bases. Germline lookup yields CDR1 MNHEY and CDR2 SVGAGI. V dropped 6 bases and J dropped 0 bases, with 8 bases sitting between them. CDR3 length: 13 amino acids. The CDR3 reads CASREGLNTEAFF. The CDR3, as DNA: TGTGCCAGCAGGGAGGGGTTGAACACTGAAGCTTTCTTT.

This sequence joins TRBV30 and TRBJ1-2, with no clear D. This CDR3 contains 14 residues. The germline V and J ends were trimmed by 4 bases and 6 bases, with 18 bases remaining between them. The V gene's germline CDR1 is GTSNPN and CDR2 SVGIG (reference sequence). The DNA of the CDR3 is TGTGCCTGGACCCGGAAACAGATAATCCATGGCTACACCTTC. The encoded protein is CAWTRKQIIHGYTF.

This clone was seen repeatedly, ten times or more. The chain recombines TRBV6-4 with TRBJ1-3; TRBD1 matches 7 bases. This CDR3 comprises 15 residues. Germline-derived CDR1 and CDR2 are MRHNA and SNTAGT. Trimming removed 3 bases from V and 0 bases from J; junction bases left unmatched: 2. The CDR3 DNA reads as TGTGCCAGCAGTGAGGACAGGAACTCTGGAAACACCATATATTTT. Encoded protein: CASSEDRNSGNTIYF.

The chain uses TRBV28 and TRBJ2-6, with 7 bases matching TRBD1. Germline V CDR1 and CDR2: MDHEN, SYDVKM. V shed 2 bases, J shed 0 bases, and the junction held 10 bases outside the gene matches. This CDR3 region has 19 residues. This CDR3 is CASSLNADRLISGANVLTF. The CDR3 coding sequence is TGTGCCAGCAGTTTAAATGCGGACAGGTTAATCTCTGGGGCCAACGTCCTGACTTTC.

This chain joins TRBV3-1 (or the pseudogene TRBV3-2) and TRBJ1-2; D is ambiguous. CDR3 size: 12 residues. The germline gives CDR1 LGHDT, CDR2 YNNKEL (reference sequence). Trimming removed 3 bases at V and 8 bases at J, with 10 bases between. This CDR3 is CASSHRLIGYTF. CDR3 in DNA: TGTGCCAGCAGCCATCGTCTTATCGGCTACACCTTC.

The chain links TRBV3-1 (or the pseudogene TRBV3-2) to TRBJ1-5; perhaps TRBD1 as D (6 bases). V was shortened by 4 bases and J by 2 bases, with 12 bases between the two germline ends. The germline V gene has CDR1 LGHDT and CDR2 YNNKEL (reference sequence). The CDR3 has 15 amino acids. CDR3 loop: CASSPRGGGNQPQHF. For the CDR3, the DNA is TGTGCCAGCAGCCCTCGGGGGGGCGGCAATCAGCCCCAGCATTTT.

Here the CDR3 reads CASSQDYGGAGEQYF. The CDR3 nucleotides read TGTGCCAGCAGCCAAGATTACGGGGGGGCGGGCGAGCAGTACTTC. This chain joins TRBV14 and TRBJ2-7, with 8 bases that match TRBD2. CDR1 and CDR2 from the germline V gene are SGHDN and FVKESK. CDR3 length: 15 amino acids. The V gene end was trimmed by 0 bases and the J gene end by 6 bases; junction bases not matched to a gene: 7. The full variable domain, rest sourced from reference TRBV14 and TRBJ2-7, is EAGVTQFPSHSVIEKGQTVTLRCDPISGHDNLYWYRRVMGKEIKFLLHFVKESKQDESGMPNNRFLAERTGGTYSTLKVQPAELEDSGVYFCASSQDYGGAGEQYFGPGTRLTVT.

This chain joins TRBV6-2 or TRBV6-3 and TRBJ2-7; D uncertain. V was cut by 2 bases and J by 6 bases, with 14 bases left in between. Germline V gene data show CDR1 as MNHEY and CDR2 as SVGEGT. The CDR3 sequence is 14 residues long. CDR3 sequence: CASSYRQGSTEQYF. DNA for the CDR3: TGTGCCAGCAGTTACAGACAAGGTAGTACCGAGCAGTACTTC.

The chain is built from TRBV28 and TRBJ1-1; maybe TRBD1 (5 bases). Trimming left V 6 bases short and J 0 bases short, with 11 bases between. Germline V CDR1 and CDR2: MDHEN, SYDVKM. CDR3 length: 14 amino acids. The CDR3 DNA reads as TGTGCCAGCAGGGAGGGGTCCCTGAACACTGAAGCTTTCTTT. Protein: CASREGSLNTEAFF.

The chain combines TRBV7-2 with TRBJ1-5; TRBD1 agrees at 9 bases. The CDR3 runs to 16 residues. Per the germline V gene, CDR1 is SGHTA and CDR2 is FQGNSA. V lost 4 bases, J lost 4 bases, and 8 bases stayed unmatched. The CDR3 here is CASSSTDRGANQPQHF. In nucleotides, the CDR3 is TGTGCCAGCAGCTCGACCGACAGGGGGGCAAATCAGCCCCAGCATTTT.

This chain links TRBV30 with TRBJ2-6; weak D call: TRBD1 (6 bases). The CDR3 has 14 amino acids. The V gene's germline CDR1 is GTSNPN and CDR2 SVGIG (reference sequence). Trimming stripped 8 bases from V and 1 base from J, with 12 bases between. In DNA form, the CDR3 reads TGTGCCGGACGGGACATTTCTGGGGCCAACGTCCTGACTTTC. Its protein product is CAGRDISGANVLTF.

Regarding this clone: The same CDR3 is also encoded by other DNA sequences in this sample. V is TRBV5-4 and J is TRBJ2-5; D remains unclear. This CDR3 is built from 12 residues. Germline assignment: CDR1 SGHNT and CDR2 YYREEE (reference sequence). Trimming took off 0 bases at V and 4 bases at J, with 4 bases between the two ends. The CDR3 DNA reads TGTGCCAGCAGCTTGGACAGAGAGACCCAGTACTTC. This translates into CASSLDRETQYF.

The gene calls are TRBV5-1 and TRBJ1-4; D call uncertain. Germline V gene lookup returns CDR1 SGHRS and CDR2 YFSETQ. V dropped 6 bases and J dropped 3 bases, with 15 bases sitting between them. CDR3 length: 15 residues. CDR3 bases: TGCGCCAGCACCTTAAATCCAGGATCTAATGAAAAACTGTTTTTT. Encoded protein: CASTLNPGSNEKLFF.

The chain combines TRBV4-1 with TRBJ1-6; D is uncertain. Between the trimmed V and J ends, which lost 1 base and 5 bases, there was a span of 12 bases. There are 16 residues in the CDR3. Per germline, CDR1 MGHRA and CDR2 YSYEKL. CDR3 nucleotides: TGCGCCAGCAGCCAAGCCCTTCTCCGGGATAATTCACCCCTCCACTTT. Translation: CASSQALLRDNSPLHF.

The chain links TRBV28 to TRBJ2-5; 14 bases fit TRBD2. The CDR3 has 18 residues. Trimming cost V 5 bases and J 4 bases; bases outside gene matches: 12. The V gene's germline CDR1 is MDHEN and CDR2 SYDVKM. The CDR3 is CASSTGTSGSPLGETQYF. Here the CDR3 DNA reads TGTGCCAGCAGTACCGGGACTAGCGGGAGTCCGTTGGGAGAGACCCAGTACTTC.

V gene TRBV19 combines with J gene TRBJ1-5, with D possibly TRBD1 on 5 matching bases. Looked up from germline, CDR1 is LNHDA and CDR2 is SQIVND (reference sequence). This CDR3 contains 13 residues. V was pared by 11 bases and J by 0 bases, with 11 bases between. CDR3 bases: TGTGCCGCCGGGGGAAATAGCAATCAGCCCCAGCATTTT. It specifies CAAGGNSNQPQHF.